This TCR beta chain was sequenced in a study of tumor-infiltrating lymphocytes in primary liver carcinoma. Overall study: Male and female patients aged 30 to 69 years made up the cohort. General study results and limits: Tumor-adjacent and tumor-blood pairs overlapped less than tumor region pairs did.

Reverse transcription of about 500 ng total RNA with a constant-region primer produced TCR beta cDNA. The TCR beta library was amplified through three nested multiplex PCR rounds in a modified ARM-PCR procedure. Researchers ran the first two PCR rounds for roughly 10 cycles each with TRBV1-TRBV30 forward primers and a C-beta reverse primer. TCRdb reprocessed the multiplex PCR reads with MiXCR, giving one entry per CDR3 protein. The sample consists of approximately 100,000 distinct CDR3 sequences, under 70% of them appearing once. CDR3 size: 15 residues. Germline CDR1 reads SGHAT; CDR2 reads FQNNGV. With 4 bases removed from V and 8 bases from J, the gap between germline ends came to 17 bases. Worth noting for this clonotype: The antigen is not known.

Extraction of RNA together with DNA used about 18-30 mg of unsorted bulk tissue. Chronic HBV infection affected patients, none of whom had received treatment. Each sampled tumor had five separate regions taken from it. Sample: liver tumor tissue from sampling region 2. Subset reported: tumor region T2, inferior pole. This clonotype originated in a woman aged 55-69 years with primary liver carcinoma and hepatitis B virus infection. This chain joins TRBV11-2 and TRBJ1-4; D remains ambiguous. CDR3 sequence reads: CASSCRGLGEEKLFF. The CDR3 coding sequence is TGTGCCAGCAGCTGCCGTGGTTTGGGTGAGGAAAAACTGTTTTTT.